The 9 T cell receptor beta chains in this list originate from one sample, sequenced in a study of T cells in Graves' hyperthyroidism and ophthalmopathy. From RNA transcripts, TCR beta CDR3 regions were amplified. During a first-round RT-PCR of the TCR CDR3, the HTBI primer set was used. TCRdb reprocessed the multiplex PCR reads via MiXCR and lists one record per CDR3 protein. In the table there are hundreds of thousands of distinct CDR3 sequences, 15% to 18% of which are singletons. The source material was blood. All receptors come from a woman aged 18-30 years with Graves' hyperthyroidism.

This clonotype has ten or more counts. The rearrangement joins TRBV20-1 to TRBJ2-7; the D gene is possibly TRBD2 (5 bases). The CDR3 consists of 13 residues. CDR1 DFQATT and CDR2 SNEGSKA come from the germline V gene (reference sequence). Trimming took 0 bases from V and 4 from J, leaving 10 bases between them. For the CDR3, the DNA is TGCAGTGCTAGAGATGGCGGAGGATACGAGCAGTACTTC. Translating it yields CSARDGGGYEQYF.

The sample holds many counts of this clonotype. J is TRBJ1-1 and V is TRBV2; D may be TRBD1 (6 bases). This CDR3 is 15 amino acids long. Trimming took off 0 bases at V and 6 bases at J, with 14 bases between the two ends. CDR1 is SNHLY and CDR2 is FYNNEI in the germline V gene. The CDR3 bases are TGTGCCAGCAGTGAAGCGCGATCTGGGGGCGCTGAAGCTTTCTTT. Translated: CASSEARSGGAEAFF.

This clonotype was observed a few times. The J gene is TRBJ2-5, the V gene TRBV4-1; 15 bases line up with TRBD2. With 1 base clipped from V and 4 bases from J, the junction kept 10 bases outside the gene matches. Germline CDR1 and CDR2: MGHRA and YSYEKL. The CDR3 is made up of 19 amino acids. CDR3 amino acids: CASSQVQAWGLAGGETQYF. The CDR3 region has the DNA TGCGCCAGCAGCCAAGTCCAGGCGTGGGGACTAGCGGGAGGAGAGACCCAGTACTTC.

This clonotype was found a few times. The CDR3 is CASSFRQPGINEQFF. The CDR3 DNA reads as TGTGCCAGCAGTTTTCGACAGCCGGGGATCAATGAGCAGTTCTTC. The chain combines TRBV27 with TRBJ2-1; D is perhaps TRBD1 or TRBD2 (5 bases each). Germline-derived CDR1 and CDR2 are MNHEY and SMNVEV (reference sequence). Trimming left V 3 bases short and J 6 bases short, with 15 bases between. There are 15 residues in the CDR3.

This clonotype was counted many times. The CDR3 DNA is TGTGCCAGCAGCTTAGGGTTATCCGGGACTAGCGGTTCCCGCACAGATACGCAGTATTTT. Encoded protein: CASSLGLSGTSGSRTDTQYF. The V gene is TRBV7-2, the J gene TRBJ2-3; TRBD2 agrees at 11 bases. The length of the CDR3 is 20 residues. V trimming: 1 base; J trimming: 1 base; junction bases outside the gene matches: 13. Germline V CDR1 and CDR2: SGHTA, FQGNSA. Full variable domain (remainder filled in from reference TRBV7-2 and TRBJ2-3): GAGVSQSPSNKVTEKGKDVELRCDPISGHTALYWYRQSLGQGLEFLIYFQGNSAPDKSGLPSDRFSAERTGGSVSTLTIQRTQQEDSAVYLCASSLGLSGTSGSRTDTQYFGPGTRLTVL.

This clonotype was picked up many times. The chain uses TRBV5-1 and TRBJ1-2; maybe TRBD1 (5 bases). Germline-derived CDR1 and CDR2 are SGHRS and YFSETQ. The CDR3 is made up of 16 amino acids. V shed 4 bases and J shed 0 bases, with 16 bases lying between them. The CDR3 DNA follows: TGCGCCAGCAGCCTTGGTGGCCAGGGCTCTAACTATGGCTACACCTTC. This translates into CASSLGGQGSNYGYTF.

The V call is TRBV5-8, the J call TRBJ1-2; a weak D match, TRBD1 (6 bases). CDR1 is SGHTS and CDR2 is YDEGEE in the germline V gene. V was shortened by 7 bases and J by 4 bases, with 20 bases between the two germline ends. This CDR3 has 15 amino acids. The CDR3 region is CASRTTGSSTYGYTF. Here the CDR3 DNA reads TGTGCCAGCCGAACTACAGGGAGTTCCACCTATGGCTACACCTTC.

V usage is TRBV12-3 or TRBV12-4 and J usage is TRBJ1-6; 7 positions agree with TRBD1. The CDR3 length is 17 residues. V gave up 4 bases and J gave up 1 base; unmatched junction bases: 7. The DNA for the CDR3 is TGTGCCAGCAGTTCCACCCAGGGGGGGTCCTATAATTCACCCCTCCACTTT. Protein: CASSSTQGGSYNSPLHF.

In its sample, this clonotype was seen many times. V and J are TRBV6-2 or TRBV6-3 and TRBJ2-3; 10 nucleotides align to TRBD2. This CDR3 spans 19 amino acids. CDR1 MNHEY and CDR2 SVGEGT come from the germline V gene. Trimming removed 0 bases from V and 0 bases from J; junction bases left unmatched: 9. The CDR3 is CASSYSRTSGRASTDTQYF. In DNA form, the CDR3 reads TGTGCCAGCAGTTACTCGAGGACTAGCGGACGGGCTAGCACAGATACGCAGTATTTT.